This T cell receptor (beta chain) was documented in a study of T cells in Graves' hyperthyroidism and ophthalmopathy. Findings of the study overall: In validation, the model predicted ophthalmopathy. These predictions came a median roughly 7.1 months before onset.

CDR3 length: 13 amino acids. Germline lookup yields CDR1 ENHRY and CDR2 SYGVKD. About this clonotype itself: No antigen is known for it. A much larger clonotype is one base distant, so this may be a read error.

The CDR3 regions of TCR beta were amplified from RNA transcripts. Researchers ran a first-round RT-PCR on the TCR CDR3 using the HTBI primer set. Each CDR3 protein gets one entry after TCRdb re-called the multiplex PCR reads with MiXCR. The sample has 500,000 or so distinct CDR3 sequences, approximately 17% seen once. The sequencing sample was made of blood. The chain has TRBV10-3 and TRBJ2-2, with D perhaps TRBD2 (6 bases). The receptor comes from a woman aged 18-29 years with Graves' ophthalmopathy. The CDR3 region has the DNA TGTGCCATCAGTGGCACAGGCGGCGGGGAGCTGTCTTTT. This gives the protein CAISGTGGGELSF.